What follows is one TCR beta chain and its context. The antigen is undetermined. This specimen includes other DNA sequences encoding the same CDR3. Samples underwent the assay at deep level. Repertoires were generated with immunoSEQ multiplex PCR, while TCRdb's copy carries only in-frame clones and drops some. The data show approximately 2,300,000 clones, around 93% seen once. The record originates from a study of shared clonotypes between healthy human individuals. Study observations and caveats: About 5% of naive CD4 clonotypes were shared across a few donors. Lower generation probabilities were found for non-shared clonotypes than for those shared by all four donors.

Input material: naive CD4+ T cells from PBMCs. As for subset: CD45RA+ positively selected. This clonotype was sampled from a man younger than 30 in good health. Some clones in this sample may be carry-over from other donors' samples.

The CDR3 sequence: CASSLQGATYNEQFF. The DNA of the CDR3 is TGTGCCAGCAGCCTACAGGGGGCGACCTACAATGAGCAGTTCTTC. The chain links TRBV7-2 to TRBJ2-1, with TRBD1 matching over 9 bases. Unmatched junction bases numbered 4, after V lost 5 bases and J lost 2 bases. The CDR3 consists of 15 residues. Germline CDR1 and CDR2: SGHTA and FQGNSA.